The entry below describes one T cell receptor beta chain. Its antigen is as yet unknown. The record originates from a study of cytomegalovirus exposure and HLA in healthy donors. Study-level points and caveats: Specific recognition of CMV antigens was confirmed in vitro for three chains (all CMV-associated). The authors enumerated some 170 TCR beta chains as linked to cytomegalovirus.

The protocol was immunoSEQ multiplex PCR, while the TCRdb copy is restricted to in-frame clones and leaves out a portion. Altogether 250,000 or so clones are present, roughly nine tenths being singletons, with the ten largest covering around 11%. This CDR3 is built from 15 residues. J was trimmed by 7 bases and V by 5 bases; bases with no gene match: 11. Germline lookup yields CDR1 SGHTA and CDR2 FQGNSA. The gene calls are TRBV7-2 and TRBJ1-2; 9 bases align to TRBD1. The clonotype comes from a man in his late teens or twenties in good health and CMV-seropositive. The sequenced material came from PBMCs. The CDR3 coding sequence is TGTGCCAGCAGCAGAATTACAGGGGGCTCGGGTGGCTACACCTTC. It yields the protein CASSRITGGSGGYTF.